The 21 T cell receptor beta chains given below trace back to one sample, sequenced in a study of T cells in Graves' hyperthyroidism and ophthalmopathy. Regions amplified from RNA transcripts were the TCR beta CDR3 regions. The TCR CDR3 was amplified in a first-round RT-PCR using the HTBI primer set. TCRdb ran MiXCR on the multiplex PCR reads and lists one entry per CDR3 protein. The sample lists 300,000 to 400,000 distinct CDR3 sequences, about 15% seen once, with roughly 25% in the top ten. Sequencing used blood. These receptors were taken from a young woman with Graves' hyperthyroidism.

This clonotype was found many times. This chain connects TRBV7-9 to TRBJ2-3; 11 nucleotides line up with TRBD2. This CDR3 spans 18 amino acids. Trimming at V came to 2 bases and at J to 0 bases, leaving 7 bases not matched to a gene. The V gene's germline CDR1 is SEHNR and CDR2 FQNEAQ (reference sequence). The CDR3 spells CASSLSIAGGLSTDTQYF. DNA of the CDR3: TGTGCCAGCAGCTTATCGATAGCGGGAGGGCTGAGCACAGATACGCAGTATTTT.

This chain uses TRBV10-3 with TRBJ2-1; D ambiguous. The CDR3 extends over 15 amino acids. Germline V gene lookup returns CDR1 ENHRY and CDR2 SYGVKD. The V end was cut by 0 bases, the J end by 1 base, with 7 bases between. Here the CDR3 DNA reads TGTGCCATCAGTGAGTCGGCTGGTTCCTACAATGAGCAGTTCTTC. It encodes CAISESAGSYNEQFF.

CDR3 bases: TGTGCCAGCAGCTTAGGCTCGGGGCGGGGGCAAGAGACCCAGTACTTC. Protein product: CASSLGSGRGQETQYF. This rearrangement joins TRBV7-2 to TRBJ2-5; 7 nucleotides agree with TRBD2. The ends lost 1 base at V and 2 bases at J; junction bases unmatched: 7. Per the germline V gene, CDR1 is SGHTA and CDR2 is FQGNSA. The CDR3 extends over 16 amino acids.

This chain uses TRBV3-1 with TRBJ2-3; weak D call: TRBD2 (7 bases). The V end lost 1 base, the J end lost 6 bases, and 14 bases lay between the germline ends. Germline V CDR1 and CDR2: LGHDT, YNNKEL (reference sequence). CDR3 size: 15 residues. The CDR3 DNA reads TGTGCCAGCAGCCAAGTTACGGGGGGCTCGGATACGCAGTATTTT. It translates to CASSQVTGGSDTQYF.

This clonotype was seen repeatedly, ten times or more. The CDR3 region is CASRNGQGYSPLHF. CDR3 DNA: TGTGCCAGCAGAAACGGACAGGGCTACTCACCCCTCCACTTT. V gene TRBV28 combines with J gene TRBJ1-6, with TRBD1 identical over 8 bases. The V gene end was trimmed by 6 bases and the J gene end by 10 bases; junction bases not matched to a gene: 8. The CDR3 runs to 14 residues. In germline, CDR1 is MDHEN, CDR2 SYDVKM.

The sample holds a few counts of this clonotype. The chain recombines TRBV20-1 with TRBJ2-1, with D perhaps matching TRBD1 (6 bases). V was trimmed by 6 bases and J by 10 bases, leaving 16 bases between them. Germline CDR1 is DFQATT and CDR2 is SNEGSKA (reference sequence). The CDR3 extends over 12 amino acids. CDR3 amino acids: CSAGANAREQFF. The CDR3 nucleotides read TGCAGTGCGGGGGCCAACGCTCGGGAGCAGTTCTTC.

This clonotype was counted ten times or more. The DNA for the CDR3 is TGTGCCAGCAGTCTCCGGGACAGCGAGCAGTACTTC. It is translated as CASSLRDSEQYF. The chain joins TRBV28 to TRBJ2-7; 7 bases fit TRBD1. V dropped 5 bases and J dropped 6; count of bases not matched to a gene: 4. CDR1 and CDR2 (germline): MDHEN, SYDVKM. The CDR3 extends over 12 amino acids.

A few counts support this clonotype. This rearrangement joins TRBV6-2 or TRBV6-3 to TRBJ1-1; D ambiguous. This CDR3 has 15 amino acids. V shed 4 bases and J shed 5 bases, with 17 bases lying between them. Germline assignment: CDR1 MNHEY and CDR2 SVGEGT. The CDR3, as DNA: TGTGCCAGCAGTTTCCGGCAGGTTCTGAGGACTGAAGCTTTCTTT. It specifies CASSFRQVLRTEAFF.

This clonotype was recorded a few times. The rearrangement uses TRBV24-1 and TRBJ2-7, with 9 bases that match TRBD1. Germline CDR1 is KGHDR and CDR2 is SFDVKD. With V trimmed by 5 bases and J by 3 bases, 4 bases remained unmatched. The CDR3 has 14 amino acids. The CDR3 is CATSAAGQGYEQYF. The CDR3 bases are TGTGCCACCAGTGCGGCGGGACAGGGCTACGAGCAGTACTTC.

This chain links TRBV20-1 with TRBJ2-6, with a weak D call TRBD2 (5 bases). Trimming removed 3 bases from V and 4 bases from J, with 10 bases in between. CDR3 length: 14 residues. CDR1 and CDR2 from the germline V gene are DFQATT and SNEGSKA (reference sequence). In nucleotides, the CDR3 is TGCAGTGCTAGGAGAGGGATCGGGGCCAACGTCCTGACTTTC. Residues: CSARRGIGANVLTF.

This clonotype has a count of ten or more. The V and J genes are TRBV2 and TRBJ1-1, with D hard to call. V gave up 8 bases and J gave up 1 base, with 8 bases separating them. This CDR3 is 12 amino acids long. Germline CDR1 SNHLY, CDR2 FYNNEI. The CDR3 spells CASRTTNTEAFF. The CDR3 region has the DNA TGTGCCAGCCGGACGACGAACACTGAAGCTTTCTTT. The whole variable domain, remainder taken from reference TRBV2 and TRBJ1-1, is EPEVTQTPSHQVTQMGQEVILRCVPISNHLYFYWYRQILGQKVEFLVSFYNNEISEKSEIFDDQFSVERPDGSNFTLKIRSTKLEDSAMYFCASRTTNTEAFFGQGTRLTVV.

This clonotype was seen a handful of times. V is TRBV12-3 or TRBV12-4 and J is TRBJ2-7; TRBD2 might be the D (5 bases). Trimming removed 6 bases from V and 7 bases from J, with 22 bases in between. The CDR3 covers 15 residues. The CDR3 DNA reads TGTGCCAGCAGACAAACGAGGCTAGCATCTGGGGAGCAGTACTTC. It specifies CASRQTRLASGEQYF.

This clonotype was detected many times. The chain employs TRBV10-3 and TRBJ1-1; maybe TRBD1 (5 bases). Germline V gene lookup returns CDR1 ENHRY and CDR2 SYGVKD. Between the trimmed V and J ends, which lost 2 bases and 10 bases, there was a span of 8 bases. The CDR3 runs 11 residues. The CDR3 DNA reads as TGTGCCATCAGTGAGGGGGGGGGAGCTTTCTTT. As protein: CAISEGGGAFF.

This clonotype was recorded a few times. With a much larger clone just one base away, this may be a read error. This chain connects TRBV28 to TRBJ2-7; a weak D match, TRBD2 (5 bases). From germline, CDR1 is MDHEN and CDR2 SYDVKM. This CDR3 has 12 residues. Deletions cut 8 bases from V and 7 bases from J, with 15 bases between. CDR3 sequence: CASGESTREQYF. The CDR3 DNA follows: TGTGCCAGCGGGGAGTCCACACGGGAGCAGTACTTC.

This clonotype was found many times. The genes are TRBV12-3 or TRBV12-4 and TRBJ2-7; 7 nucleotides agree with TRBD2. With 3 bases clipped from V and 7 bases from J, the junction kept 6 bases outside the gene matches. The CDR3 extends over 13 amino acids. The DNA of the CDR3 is TGTGCCAGCAGTTTTGCGGGAGCTAGAGAGCAGTACTTC. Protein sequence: CASSFAGAREQYF.

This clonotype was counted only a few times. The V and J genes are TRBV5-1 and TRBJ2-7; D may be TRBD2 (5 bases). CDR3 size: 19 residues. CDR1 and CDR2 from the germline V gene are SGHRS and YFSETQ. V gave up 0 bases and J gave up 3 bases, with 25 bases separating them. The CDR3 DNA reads TGCGCCAGCAGCTTGGATCGTGAGGGAACCCGATCCTTTTACTACGAGCAGTACTTC. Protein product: CASSLDREGTRSFYYEQYF.

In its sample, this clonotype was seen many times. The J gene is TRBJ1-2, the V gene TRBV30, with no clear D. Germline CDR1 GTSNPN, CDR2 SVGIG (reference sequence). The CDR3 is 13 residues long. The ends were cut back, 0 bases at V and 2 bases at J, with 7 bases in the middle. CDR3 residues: CAWSVTANYGYTF. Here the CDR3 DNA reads TGTGCCTGGAGTGTCACAGCCAACTATGGCTACACCTTC.

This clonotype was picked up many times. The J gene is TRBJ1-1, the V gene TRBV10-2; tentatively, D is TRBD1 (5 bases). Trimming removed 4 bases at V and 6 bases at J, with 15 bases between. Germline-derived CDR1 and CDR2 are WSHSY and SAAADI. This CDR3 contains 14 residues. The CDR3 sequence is CASSVAAGRAEAFF. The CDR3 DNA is TGCGCCAGCAGTGTAGCAGCAGGGAGGGCTGAAGCTTTCTTT.

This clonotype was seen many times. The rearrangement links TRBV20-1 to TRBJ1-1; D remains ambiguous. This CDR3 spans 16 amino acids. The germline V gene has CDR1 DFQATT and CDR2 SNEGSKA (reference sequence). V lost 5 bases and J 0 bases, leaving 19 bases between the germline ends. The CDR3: CSAAGTAVNMNTEAFF. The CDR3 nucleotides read TGCAGTGCTGCGGGTACAGCCGTTAACATGAACACTGAAGCTTTCTTT.

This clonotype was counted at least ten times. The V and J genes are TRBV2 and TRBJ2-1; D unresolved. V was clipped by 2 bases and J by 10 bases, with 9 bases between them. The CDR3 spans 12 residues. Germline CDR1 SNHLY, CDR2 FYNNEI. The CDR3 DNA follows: TGTGCCAGCAGTGAATTCCGACGGGAGCAGTTCTTC. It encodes CASSEFRREQFF.

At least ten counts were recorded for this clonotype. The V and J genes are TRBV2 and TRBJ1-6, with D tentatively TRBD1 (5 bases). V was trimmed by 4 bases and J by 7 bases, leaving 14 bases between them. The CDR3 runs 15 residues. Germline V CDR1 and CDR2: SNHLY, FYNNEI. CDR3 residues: CASSGLGQGNSPLHF. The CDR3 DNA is TGTGCCAGCAGTGGCCTTGGGCAGGGAAATTCACCCCTCCACTTT.